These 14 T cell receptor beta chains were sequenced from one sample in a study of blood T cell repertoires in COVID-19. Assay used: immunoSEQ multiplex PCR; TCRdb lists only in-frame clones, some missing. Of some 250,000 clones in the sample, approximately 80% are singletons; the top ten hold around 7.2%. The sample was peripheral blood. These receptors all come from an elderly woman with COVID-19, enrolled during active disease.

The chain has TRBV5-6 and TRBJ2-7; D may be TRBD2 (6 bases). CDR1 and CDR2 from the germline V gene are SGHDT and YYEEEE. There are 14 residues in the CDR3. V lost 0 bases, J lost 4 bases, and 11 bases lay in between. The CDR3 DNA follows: TGTGCCAGCAGCTTGGAACTAGCACAATACGAGCAGTACTTC. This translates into CASSLELAQYEQYF.

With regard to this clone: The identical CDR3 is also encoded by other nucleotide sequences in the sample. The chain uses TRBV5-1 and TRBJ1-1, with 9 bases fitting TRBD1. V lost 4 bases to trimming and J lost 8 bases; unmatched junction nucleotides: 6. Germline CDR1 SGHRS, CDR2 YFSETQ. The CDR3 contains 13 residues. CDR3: CASSTGQGTEAFF. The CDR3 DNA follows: TGCGCCAGCAGCACTGGACAGGGGACGGAAGCTTTCTTT.

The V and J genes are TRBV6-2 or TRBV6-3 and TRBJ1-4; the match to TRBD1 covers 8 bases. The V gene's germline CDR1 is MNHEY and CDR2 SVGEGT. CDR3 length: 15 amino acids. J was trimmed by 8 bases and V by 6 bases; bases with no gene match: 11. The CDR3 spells CASSLHGQGDEKLFF. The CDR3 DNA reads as TGTGCCAGCAGCCTCCATGGACAGGGAGACGAAAAACTGTTTTTT.

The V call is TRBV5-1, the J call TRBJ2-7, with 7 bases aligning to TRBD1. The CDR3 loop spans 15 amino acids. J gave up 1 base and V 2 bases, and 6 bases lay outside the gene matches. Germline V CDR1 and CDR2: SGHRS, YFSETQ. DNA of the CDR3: TGCGCCAGCAGCTTTGAGGGACAGCTTTCCTACGAGCAGTACTTC. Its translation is CASSFEGQLSYEQYF.

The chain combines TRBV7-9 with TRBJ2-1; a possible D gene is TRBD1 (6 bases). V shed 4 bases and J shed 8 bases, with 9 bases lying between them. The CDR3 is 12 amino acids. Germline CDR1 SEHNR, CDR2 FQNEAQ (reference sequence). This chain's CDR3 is CASSSQGYEQFF. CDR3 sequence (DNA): TGTGCCAGCAGCTCACAGGGCTATGAGCAGTTCTTC. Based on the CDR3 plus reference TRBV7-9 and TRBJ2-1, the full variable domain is DTGVSQNPRHKITKRGQNVTFRCDPISEHNRLYWYRQTLGQGPEFLTYFQNEAQLEKSRLLSDRFSAERPKGSFSTLEIQRTEQGDSAMYLCASSSQGYEQFFGPGTRLTVL.

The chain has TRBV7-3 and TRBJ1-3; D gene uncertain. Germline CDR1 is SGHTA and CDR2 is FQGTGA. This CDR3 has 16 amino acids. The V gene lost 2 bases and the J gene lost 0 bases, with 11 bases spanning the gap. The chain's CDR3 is CASSLGQAGSGNTIYF. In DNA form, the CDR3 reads TGTGCCAGCAGCTTAGGGCAAGCGGGCTCTGGAAACACCATATATTTT.

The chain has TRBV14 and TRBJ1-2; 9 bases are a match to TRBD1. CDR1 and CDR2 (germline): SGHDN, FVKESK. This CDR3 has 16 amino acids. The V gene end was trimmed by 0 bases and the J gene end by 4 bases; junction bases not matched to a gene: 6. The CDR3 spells CASSQELGTGTYGYTF. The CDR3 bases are TGTGCCAGCAGCCAAGAACTCGGGACAGGGACCTATGGCTACACCTTC.

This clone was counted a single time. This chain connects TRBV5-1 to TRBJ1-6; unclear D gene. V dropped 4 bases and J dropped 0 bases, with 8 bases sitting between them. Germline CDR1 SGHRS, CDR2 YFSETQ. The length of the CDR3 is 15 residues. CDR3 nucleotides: TGCGCCAGCAGCCTAGTAAGCTCCTATAATTCACCCCTCCACTTT. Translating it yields CASSLVSSYNSPLHF.

CDR3 nucleotides: TGTGCCAGTAGTCCCCGGACTAGCGGAACCTACGAGCAGTACTTC. This translates into CASSPRTSGTYEQYF. The rearrangement links TRBV19 to TRBJ2-7, with 10 bases that match TRBD2. CDR3 length equals 15 residues. Losses at the gene ends were 5 bases for V and 2 bases for J; bases not matched to a gene: 6. Germline CDR1 reads LNHDA; CDR2 reads SQIVND (reference sequence).

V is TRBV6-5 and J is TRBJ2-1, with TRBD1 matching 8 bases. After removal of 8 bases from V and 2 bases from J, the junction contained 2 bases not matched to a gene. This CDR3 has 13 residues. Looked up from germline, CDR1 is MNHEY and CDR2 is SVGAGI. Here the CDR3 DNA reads TGTGCCAGCGACAGGGGACCCTACAATGAGCAGTTCTTC. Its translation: CASDRGPYNEQFF.

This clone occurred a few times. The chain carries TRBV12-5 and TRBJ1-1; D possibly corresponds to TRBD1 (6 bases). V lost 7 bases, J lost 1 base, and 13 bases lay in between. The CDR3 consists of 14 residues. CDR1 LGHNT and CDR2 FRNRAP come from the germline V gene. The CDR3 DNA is TGTGCTAGTGCAATCAAAGGGGGGAACACTGAAGCTTTCTTT. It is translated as CASAIKGGNTEAFF.

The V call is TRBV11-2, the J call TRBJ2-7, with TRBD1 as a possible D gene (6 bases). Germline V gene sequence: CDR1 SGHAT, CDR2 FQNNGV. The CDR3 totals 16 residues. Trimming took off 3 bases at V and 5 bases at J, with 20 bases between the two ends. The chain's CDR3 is CASSLIRGAREDEQYF. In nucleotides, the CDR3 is TGTGCCAGCAGCTTGATCAGGGGTGCGCGCGAGGACGAGCAGTACTTC.

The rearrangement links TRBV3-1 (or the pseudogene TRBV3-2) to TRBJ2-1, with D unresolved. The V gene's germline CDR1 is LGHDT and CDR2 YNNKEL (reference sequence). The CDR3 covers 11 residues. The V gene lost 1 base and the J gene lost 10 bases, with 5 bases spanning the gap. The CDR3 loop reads CASSQVEEQFF. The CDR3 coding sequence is TGTGCCAGCAGCCAAGTGGAGGAGCAGTTCTTC.

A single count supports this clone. CDR3 nucleotide sequence: TGTGCCAGCATCAAAGAAGCCCCCGGCAGGACAGATACGCAGTATTTT. It translates to CASIKEAPGRTDTQYF. V usage is TRBV21-1 and J usage is TRBJ2-3; TRBD1, the D gene given by the table, was not confirmed from the DNA. TRBV21-1 is recorded as a pseudogene. The CDR3 is 16 amino acids.